What follows is one T cell receptor (beta chain) and its context. Authors' analysis steps: Cell counts per sample came from amplifying reference gene primers. TCRdb keeps only in-frame clones here, not all; method: immunoSEQ multiplex PCR. V and J calls and clone size are those listed in that table; D and trimming were worked out from the DNA. This table holds 170,000 or so clones, approximately 84% found once. The sample is drawn from a study of blood T cell repertoires in COVID-19. About the study: Collection of acute and convalescent COVID-19 samples took place in the United States, Italy and Spain. PBMCs, B-cell-depleted T cells, or T cells provided the cDNA or gDNA that made up the material.

Material for sequencing was peripheral blood. The TCR comes from a man between 18 and 29 years old with active or convalescent COVID-19.

The CDR3 nucleotides read TGTGCCAGCAGTTTATTCCAGGGGAGGGTAATCGAGCAGTACTTC. Its protein product is CASSLFQGRVIEQYF. V and J are TRBV27 and TRBJ2-7, with a weak D call TRBD2 (7 bases). Germline lookup yields CDR1 MNHEY and CDR2 SMNVEV (reference sequence). Trimming took 1 base from V and 6 from J, leaving 16 bases between them. CDR3 length equals 15 residues.